This record looks at one T cell receptor beta chain sequence and its context. The antigen is undetermined. Assay: immunoSEQ multiplex PCR; the TCRdb copy retains only in-frame clones and omits some. The sample consists of 25,000 to 30,000 clones, more than 70% of them appearing once. Patients had blood sampled at baseline and again on cycle 4 day 1 and cycle 7 day 1. These data belong to a study of OX40 agonist ivuxolimab in advanced cancers. Study background: Subjects had a mean age of approximately 60 years, with a range of about 23 to 85; around 80% were male. Points from the study as a whole: Expanded clones were, on average, more numerous in CD8+ T cells than in CD4+.

The CDR3 covers 16 residues. Trimming stripped 5 bases from V and 2 bases from J, with 15 bases between. Germline CDR1 is LNHDA and CDR2 is SQIVND (reference sequence). J is TRBJ2-2 and V is TRBV19; weak D call: TRBD2 (6 bases). The material sequenced was CD4+ or CD8+ T cells sorted from blood, taken in a trial of the OX40 agonist ivuxolimab. The clonotype comes from an adult with an advanced solid tumor such as melanoma, head and neck, liver or kidney cancer. CDR3 residues: CASSPSGLDNTGELFF. The CDR3 nucleotides read TGTGCCAGTAGTCCCTCGGGACTGGATAACACCGGGGAGCTGTTTTTT.